Listed below are T cell receptor beta chains from one sample, sequenced in a study of Ad26.COV2.S vaccination and SARS-CoV-2 variants. Generated by immunoSEQ multiplex PCR, the TCRdb table keeps only in-frame clones and is missing some. The sample consists of roughly 400,000 clones, about 90% of them appearing once. This specimen consisted of peripheral blood, obtained in a trial of Ad26.COV2.S vaccine versus placebo. The receptor source for this set is a person between 18 and 60 years old who received the Ad26.COV2.S COVID-19 vaccine or a placebo. CDR3s include the opening cysteine and the closing phenylalanine or tryptophan. Fields, in order: D gene, clone size, V gene, J gene, CDR3 protein, CDR3 DNA. D genes are given only for firm matches. Size values are once, few and many counts, or a class for expanded clones, and some rows have none.

-	-	TRBV30	TRBJ2-7	CAWSLRYEQYF	TGTGCCTGGAGTTTGAGGTACGAGCAGTACTTC
-	many	TRBV28	TRBJ2-7	CASSLGRVYEQYF	TGTGCCAGCAGTCTAGGACGGGTCTACGAGCAGTACTTC
-	few	TRBV19	TRBJ1-1	CASSLGAPRNTEAFF	TGTGCCAGTAGTTTGGGGGCCCCCCGGAACACTGAAGCTTTCTTT
-	-	TRBV12-3/TRBV12-4	TRBJ2-7	CASSFGRGYEQYF	TGTGCCAGCAGTTTCGGACGGGGGTACGAGCAGTACTTC
TRBD1	-	TRBV18	TRBJ2-3	CASSPRAGGQSTDTQYF	TGTGCCAGCTCACCAAGGGCAGGGGGCCAATCCACAGATACGCAGTATTTT
TRBD1	-	TRBV15	TRBJ1-4	CATSRDGQDEKLFF	TGTGCCACCAGCAGGGACGGACAGGATGAAAAACTGTTTTTT
-	-	TRBV12-3/TRBV12-4	TRBJ2-2	CASSFKGSGELFF	TGTGCCAGCAGTTTTAAAGGGTCCGGGGAGCTGTTTTTT
-	few	TRBV11-2	TRBJ1-1	CASSLDLAEAFF	TGTGCCAGCAGCTTAGACCTAGCTGAAGCTTTCTTT
TRBD1	-	TRBV5-6	TRBJ2-7	CASRPGTAIAYEQYF	TGTGCCAGCAGACCCGGGACAGCAATAGCCTACGAGCAGTACTTC
-	-	TRBV7-9	TRBJ2-5	CASSPPAGETQYF	TGTGCCAGCAGCCCCCCAGCCGGGGAGACCCAGTACTTC
TRBD1	-	TRBV7-9	TRBJ2-7	CASTSIGTGTHEQYF	TGTGCCAGCACCTCAATTGGGACAGGGACCCACGAGCAGTACTTC
-	-	TRBV7-9	TRBJ1-1	CASSQGNTEAFF	TGTGCCAGCAGCCAGGGGAACACTGAAGCTTTCTTT
-	-	TRBV3-1/TRBV3-2	TRBJ2-7	CASSQETGFDEQYF	TGTGCCAGCAGCCAAGAAACAGGGTTCGACGAGCAGTACTTC
-	-	TRBV7-9	TRBJ2-5	CASTESVETQYF	TGTGCCAGCACCGAATCGGTAGAGACCCAGTACTTC
-	-	TRBV6-5	TRBJ1-3	CASSYSRDTSGNTIYF	TGTGCCAGCAGTTACTCTCGGGATACCTCTGGAAACACCATATATTTT
-	-	TRBV5-1	TRBJ1-2	CASSLATERRGYTF	TGCGCCAGCAGCTTGGCAACGGAGAGAAGGGGCTACACCTTC
-	-	TRBV28	TRBJ2-3	CARGPTGTPHTDTQYF	TGTGCCAGGGGGCCTACCGGGACTCCCCACACAGATACGCAGTATTTT
TRBD1	few	TRBV5-1	TRBJ1-2	CASRAGTGGSNYGYTF	TGCGCCAGCAGAGCCGGGACAGGGGGTTCCAACTATGGCTACACCTTC
-	-	TRBV25-1	TRBJ2-3	CASTKGGTDTQYF	TGTGCCAGCACGAAGGGGGGAACAGATACGCAGTATTTT
-	-	TRBV5-5	TRBJ1-2	CASRLWGRDNYGYTF	TGTGCCAGCAGATTGTGGGGCCGCGATAACTATGGCTACACCTTC
-	-	TRBV7-9	TRBJ2-6	CASSPGPAGANVLTF	TGTGCCAGCAGCCCGGGTCCAGCTGGGGCCAACGTCCTGACTTTC
-	-	TRBV27	TRBJ2-1	CASSDLGSSYNEQFF	TGTGCCAGCAGTGACCTCGGGAGCTCCTACAATGAGCAGTTCTTC
TRBD2	-	TRBV7-2	TRBJ2-5	CASREGVLAGFGEETQYF	TGTGCCAGCAGGGAAGGGGTCTTAGCGGGATTTGGAGAAGAGACCCAGTACTTC
-	-	TRBV19	TRBJ1-4	CASSIRGGATNEKLFF	TGTGCCAGTAGTATCCGAGGAGGCGCGACTAATGAAAAACTGTTTTTT
-	many	TRBV2	TRBJ1-5	CASRKAEYSNQPQHF	TGTGCCAGCAGGAAGGCGGAATATAGCAATCAGCCCCAGCATTTT
-	-	TRBV6-6	TRBJ2-4	CASSPGAGNIQYF	TGTGCCAGCAGCCCGGGGGCCGGGAACATTCAGTACTTC
-	-	TRBV5-1	TRBJ2-5	CASSLRGETQYF	TGCGCCAGCAGCTTAAGAGGGGAGACCCAGTACTTC
-	-	TRBV11-2	TRBJ2-1	CASSSGQKQFF	TGTGCCAGCAGCTCAGGACAGAAACAGTTCTTC
TRBD2	-	TRBV10-3	TRBJ2-1	CAISGRGDNEQFF	TGTGCCATCAGCGGGAGGGGGGACAATGAGCAGTTCTTC
TRBD1	-	TRBV29-1	TRBJ2-1	CSVGANRGLGSYNEQFF	TGCAGCGTTGGCGCGAACAGGGGCCTCGGCTCCTACAATGAGCAGTTCTTC
TRBD2	-	TRBV6-6	TRBJ2-2	CASGASGGQGELFF	TGTGCCAGCGGGGCTAGCGGGGGCCAAGGGGAGCTGTTTTTT